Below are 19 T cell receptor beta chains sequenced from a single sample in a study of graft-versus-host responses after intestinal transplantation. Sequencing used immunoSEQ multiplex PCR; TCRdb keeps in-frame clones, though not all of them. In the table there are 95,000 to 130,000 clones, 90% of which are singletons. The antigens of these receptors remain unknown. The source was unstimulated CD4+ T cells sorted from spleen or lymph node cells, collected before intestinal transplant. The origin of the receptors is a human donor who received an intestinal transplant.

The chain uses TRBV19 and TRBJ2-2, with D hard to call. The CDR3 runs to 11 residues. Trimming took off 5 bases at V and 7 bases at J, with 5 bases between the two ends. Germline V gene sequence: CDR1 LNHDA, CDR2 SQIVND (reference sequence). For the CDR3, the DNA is TGTGCCAGTAGTTACTACGGGGAGCTGTTTTTT. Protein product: CASSYYGELFF.

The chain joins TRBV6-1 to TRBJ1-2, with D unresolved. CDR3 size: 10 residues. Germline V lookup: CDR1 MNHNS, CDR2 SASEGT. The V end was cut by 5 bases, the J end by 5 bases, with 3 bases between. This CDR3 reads CASSRYGYTF. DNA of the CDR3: TGTGCCAGCAGTCGGTATGGCTACACCTTC.

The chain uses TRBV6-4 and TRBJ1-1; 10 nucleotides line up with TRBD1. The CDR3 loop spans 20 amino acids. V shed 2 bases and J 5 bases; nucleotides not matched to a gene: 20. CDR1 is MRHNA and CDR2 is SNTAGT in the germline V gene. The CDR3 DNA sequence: TGTGCCAGCAGTGACGCGGGAGGGGGCCGGACAGGGGGAATATCGACTGAAGCTTTCTTT. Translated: CASSDAGGGRTGGISTEAFF.

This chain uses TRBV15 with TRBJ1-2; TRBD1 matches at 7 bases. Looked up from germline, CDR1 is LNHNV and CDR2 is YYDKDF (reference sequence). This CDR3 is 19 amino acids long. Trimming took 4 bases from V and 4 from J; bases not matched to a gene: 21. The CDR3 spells CATSTVRGGGSYEPYGYTF. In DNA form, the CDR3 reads TGTGCCACCAGCACCGTCCGAGGGGGCGGCAGTTACGAACCCTATGGCTACACCTTC.

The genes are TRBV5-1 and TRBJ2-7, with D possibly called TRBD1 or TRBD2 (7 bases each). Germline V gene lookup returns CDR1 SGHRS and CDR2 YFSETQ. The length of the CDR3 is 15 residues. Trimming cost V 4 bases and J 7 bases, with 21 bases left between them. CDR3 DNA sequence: TGCGCCAGCAGCGTGGACAGGCGGGGGATTGAGGAGCAGTACTTC. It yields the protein CASSVDRRGIEEQYF.

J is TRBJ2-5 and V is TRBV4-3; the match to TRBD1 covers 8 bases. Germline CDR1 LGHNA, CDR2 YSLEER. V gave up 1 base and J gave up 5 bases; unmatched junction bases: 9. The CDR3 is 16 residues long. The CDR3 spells CASSQVVRGPSETQYF. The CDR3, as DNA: TGCGCCAGCAGCCAAGTTGTCAGGGGGCCCTCGGAGACCCAGTACTTC.

The CDR3 DNA reads as TGTGCCAGCAGCTTGGGACAGGGTCGTTCACCCCTCCACTTT. It yields the protein CASSLGQGRSPLHF. The V call is TRBV5-8, the J call TRBJ1-6, with TRBD1 matching over 7 bases. The CDR3 is 14 residues long. The V segment lost 0 bases and the J segment 9 bases; nucleotides outside the gene matches: 3. Germline lookup yields CDR1 SGHTS and CDR2 YDEGEE.

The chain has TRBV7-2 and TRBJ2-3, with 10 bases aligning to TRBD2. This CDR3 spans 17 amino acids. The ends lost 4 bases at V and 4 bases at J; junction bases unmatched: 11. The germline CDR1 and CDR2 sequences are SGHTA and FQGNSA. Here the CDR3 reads CASSSTSGGAGPDTQYF. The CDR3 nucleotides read TGTGCCAGCAGCTCCACCAGCGGGGGGGCGGGGCCAGATACGCAGTATTTT.

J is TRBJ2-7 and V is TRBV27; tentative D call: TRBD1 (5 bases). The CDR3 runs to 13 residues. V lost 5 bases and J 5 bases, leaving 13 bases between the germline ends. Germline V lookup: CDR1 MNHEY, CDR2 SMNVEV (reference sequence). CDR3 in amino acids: CASSSLYRNEQYF. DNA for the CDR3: TGTGCCAGCAGTAGTCTTTACAGGAACGAGCAGTACTTC.

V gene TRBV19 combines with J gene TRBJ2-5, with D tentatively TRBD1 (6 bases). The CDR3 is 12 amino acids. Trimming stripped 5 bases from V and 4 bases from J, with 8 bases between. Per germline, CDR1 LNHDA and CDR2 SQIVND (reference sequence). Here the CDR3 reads CASSPRGETQYF. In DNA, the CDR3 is TGTGCCAGTAGTCCCAGGGGAGAGACCCAGTACTTC.

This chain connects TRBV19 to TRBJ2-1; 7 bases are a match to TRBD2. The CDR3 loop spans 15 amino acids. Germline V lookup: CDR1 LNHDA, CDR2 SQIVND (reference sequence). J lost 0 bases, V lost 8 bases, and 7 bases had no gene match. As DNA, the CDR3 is TGTGCCAGTTCCTTGGCGGGAGTCTCCTACAATGAGCAGTTCTTC. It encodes CASSLAGVSYNEQFF.

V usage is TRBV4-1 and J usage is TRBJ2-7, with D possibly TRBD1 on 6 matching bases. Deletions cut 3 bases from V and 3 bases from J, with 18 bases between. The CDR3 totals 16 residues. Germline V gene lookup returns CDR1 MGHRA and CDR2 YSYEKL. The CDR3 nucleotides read TGCGCCAGCAGCCAGTTGGGACAAGCAGGAGACTACGAGCAGTACTTC. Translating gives CASSQLGQAGDYEQYF.

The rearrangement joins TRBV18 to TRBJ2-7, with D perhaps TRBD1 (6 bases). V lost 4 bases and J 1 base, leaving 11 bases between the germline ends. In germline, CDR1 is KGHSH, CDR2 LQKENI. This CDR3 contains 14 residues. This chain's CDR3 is CASSLSQGSYEQYF. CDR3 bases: TGTGCCAGCTCACTCTCACAGGGATCCTACGAGCAGTACTTC.

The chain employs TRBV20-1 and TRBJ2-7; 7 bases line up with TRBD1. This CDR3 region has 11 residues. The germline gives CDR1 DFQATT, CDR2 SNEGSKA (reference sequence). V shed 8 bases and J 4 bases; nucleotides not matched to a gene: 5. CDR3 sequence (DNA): TGCAGTAAGGGACAGATTTACGAGCAGTACTTC. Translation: CSKGQIYEQYF.

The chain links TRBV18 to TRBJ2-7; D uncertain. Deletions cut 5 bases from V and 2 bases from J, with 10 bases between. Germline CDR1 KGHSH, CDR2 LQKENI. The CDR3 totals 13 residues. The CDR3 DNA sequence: TGTGCCAGCTCATCTCAGGATGCCTACGAGCAGTACTTC. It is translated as CASSSQDAYEQYF.

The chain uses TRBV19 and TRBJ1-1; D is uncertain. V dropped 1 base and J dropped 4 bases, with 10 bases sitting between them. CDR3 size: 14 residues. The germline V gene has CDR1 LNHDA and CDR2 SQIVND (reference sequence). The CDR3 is CASSIAEVSTEAFF. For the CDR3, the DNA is TGTGCCAGTAGTATAGCAGAGGTGAGCACTGAAGCTTTCTTT.

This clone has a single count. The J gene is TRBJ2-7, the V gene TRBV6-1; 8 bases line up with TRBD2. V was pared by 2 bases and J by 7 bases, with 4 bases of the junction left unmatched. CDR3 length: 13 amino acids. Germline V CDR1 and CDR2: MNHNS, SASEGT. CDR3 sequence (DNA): TGTGCCAGCAGTGAAACGACTAGCGTTGAGCAGTACTTC. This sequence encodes CASSETTSVEQYF.

The CDR3 DNA reads as TGTGCCATCAGTGACAGGAACACTGAAGCTTTCTTT. This sequence encodes CAISDRNTEAFF. The chain combines TRBV10-3 with TRBJ1-1; D is unclear. CDR3 length: 12 residues. Between the trimmed V and J ends, which lost 3 bases and 1 base, there was a span of 3 bases. From germline, CDR1 is ENHRY and CDR2 SYGVKD.

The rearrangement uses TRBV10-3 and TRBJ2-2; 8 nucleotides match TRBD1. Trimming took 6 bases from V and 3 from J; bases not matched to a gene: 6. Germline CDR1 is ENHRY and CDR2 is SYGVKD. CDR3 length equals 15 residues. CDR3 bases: TGTGCCATCAGCGCCACAGGGGGAGACACCGGGGAGCTGTTTTTT. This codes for CAISATGGDTGELFF.